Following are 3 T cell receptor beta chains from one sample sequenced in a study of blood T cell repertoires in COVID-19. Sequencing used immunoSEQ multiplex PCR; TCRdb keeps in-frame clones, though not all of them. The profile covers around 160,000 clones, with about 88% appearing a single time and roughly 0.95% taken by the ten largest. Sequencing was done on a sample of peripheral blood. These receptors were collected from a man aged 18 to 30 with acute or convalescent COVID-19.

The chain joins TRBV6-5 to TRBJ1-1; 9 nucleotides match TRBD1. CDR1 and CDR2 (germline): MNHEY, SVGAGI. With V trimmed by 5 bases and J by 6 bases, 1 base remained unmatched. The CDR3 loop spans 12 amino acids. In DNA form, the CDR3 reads TGTGCCAGCAGTCGACAGGGGGCTGAAGCTTTCTTT. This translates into CASSRQGAEAFF.

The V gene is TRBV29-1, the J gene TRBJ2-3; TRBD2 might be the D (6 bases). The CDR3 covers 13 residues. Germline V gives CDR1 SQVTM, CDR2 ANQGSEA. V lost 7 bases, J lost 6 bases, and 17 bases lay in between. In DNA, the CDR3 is TGCAGCGGGAAGGGACTGCTCGGCGATACGCAGTATTTT. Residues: CSGKGLLGDTQYF.

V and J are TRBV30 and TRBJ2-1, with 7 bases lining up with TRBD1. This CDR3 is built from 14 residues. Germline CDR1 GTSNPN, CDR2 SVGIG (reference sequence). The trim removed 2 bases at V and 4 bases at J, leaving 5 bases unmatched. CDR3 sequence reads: CAWSQGQYYNEQFF. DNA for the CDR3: TGTGCCTGGAGTCAGGGACAGTATTACAATGAGCAGTTCTTC.